This TCR beta chain was sequenced during a study of T cells in Graves' hyperthyroidism and ophthalmopathy. Trimming took 2 bases from V and 2 from J, leaving 8 bases between them. Germline lookup yields CDR1 MNHNS and CDR2 SASEGT. The CDR3 contains 14 residues. What was amplified from RNA transcripts were TCR beta CDR3 regions. Initially, a first-round RT-PCR of the TCR CDR3 employed the HTBI primer set. TCRdb itself ran the multiplex PCR reads through MiXCR, one entry per CDR3 protein. This sample has more than 500,000 distinct CDR3 sequences, with around 15% found just once. This clonotype was counted at least ten times.

Sequencing was done on a sample of blood. The chain links TRBV6-1 to TRBJ2-3, with unresolved D. The TCR was taken from a young woman with Graves' ophthalmopathy. CDR3 in amino acids: CASSESQPTDTQYF. The CDR3 DNA reads as TGTGCCAGCAGTGAAAGCCAGCCCACAGATACGCAGTATTTT.